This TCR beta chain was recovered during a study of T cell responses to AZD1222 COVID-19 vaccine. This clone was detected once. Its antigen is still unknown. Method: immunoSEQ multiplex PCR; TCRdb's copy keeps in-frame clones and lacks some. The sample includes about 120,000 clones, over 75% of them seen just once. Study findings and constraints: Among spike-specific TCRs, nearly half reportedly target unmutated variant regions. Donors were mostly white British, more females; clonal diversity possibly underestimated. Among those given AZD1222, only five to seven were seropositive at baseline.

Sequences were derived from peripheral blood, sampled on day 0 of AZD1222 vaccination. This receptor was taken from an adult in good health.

For the CDR3, the DNA is TGTGCCAGCAGCAAAGCGCCGGGACAGGGGGTGATGGGGGGCCGGCTATGCGGCTACACCTTC. Amino acid sequence: CASSKAPGQGVMGGRLCGYTF. This chain uses TRBV21-1 with TRBJ1-2; no DNA check was done on the table's D call, TRBD1. TRBV21-1 is marked as a pseudogene. The CDR3 consists of 21 residues.